This T cell receptor (beta chain) emerged from a study of T cells in Graves' hyperthyroidism and ophthalmopathy. Patients with uncontrolled infections, other autoimmune diseases, pregnancy or lactation were excluded. Diagnostic decisions used clinical symptoms, serum thyroxine and TRAb, thyroid ultrasound and orbital computed tomography. Broader study findings: In the blood, most expanded thyroid clonotypes above 0.001 appeared as well.

Amplification of TCR beta CDR3 regions used RNA as the template. TCR CDR3 underwent first-round RT-PCR with the HTBI primer set. TCRdb re-analysed the multiplex PCR reads in MiXCR, keeping a single row per CDR3 protein. The profile shows under 650,000 distinct CDR3 sequences, roughly 16% of them singletons. The junction had 7 bases not matched to a gene; V was cut back by 4 bases and J by 5 bases. The germline V gene has CDR1 MNHEY and CDR2 SVGAGI. The CDR3 contains 15 residues. This clonotype has at least ten counts. Its antigen is still unknown. Sequencing was performed on blood. The rearrangement links TRBV6-5 to TRBJ2-3; TRBD2 matches at 9 bases. The TCR comes from a woman in her 30s with Graves' hyperthyroidism. The CDR3 sequence is CASSSSAGGRDTQYF. As DNA, the CDR3 is TGTGCCAGCAGTTCCTCAGCGGGAGGAAGAGATACGCAGTATTTT.